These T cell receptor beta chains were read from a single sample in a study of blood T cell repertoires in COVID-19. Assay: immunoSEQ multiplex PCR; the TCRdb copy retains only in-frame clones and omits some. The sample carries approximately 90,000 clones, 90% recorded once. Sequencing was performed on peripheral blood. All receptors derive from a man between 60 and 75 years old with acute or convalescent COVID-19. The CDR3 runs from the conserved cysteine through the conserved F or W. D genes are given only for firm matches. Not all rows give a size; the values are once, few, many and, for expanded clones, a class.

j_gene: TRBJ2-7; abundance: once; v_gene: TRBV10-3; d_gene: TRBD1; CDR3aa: CAISDRGQPNGFSSYEQYF; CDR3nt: TGTGCCATCAGTGACCGGGGACAGCCTAACGGCTTTAGCTCCTACGAGCAGTACTTC
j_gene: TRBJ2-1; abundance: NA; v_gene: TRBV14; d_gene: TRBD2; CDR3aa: CASSSQRGGVTDEQFF; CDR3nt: TGTGCCAGCAGCTCACAGCGGGGGGGGGTAACTGATGAGCAGTTCTTC
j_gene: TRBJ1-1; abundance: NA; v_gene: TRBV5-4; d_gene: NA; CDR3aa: CAIHLAEEAFF; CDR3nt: TGTGCCATCCATTTGGCGGAGGAAGCTTTCTTT
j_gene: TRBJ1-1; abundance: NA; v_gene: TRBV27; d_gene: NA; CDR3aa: CASTWSAGTEAFF; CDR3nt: TGTGCCAGCACCTGGTCCGCGGGGACTGAAGCTTTCTTT
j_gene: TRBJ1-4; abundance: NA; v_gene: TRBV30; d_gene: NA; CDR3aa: CAWSPTTGSEKLFF; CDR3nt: TGTGCCTGGAGTCCCACTACAGGGTCGGAAAAACTGTTTTTT
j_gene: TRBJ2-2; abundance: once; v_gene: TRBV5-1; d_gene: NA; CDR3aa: CASSLAPGVGTGELFF; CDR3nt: TGCGCCAGCAGCTTGGCCCCAGGGGTTGGCACCGGGGAGCTGTTTTTT
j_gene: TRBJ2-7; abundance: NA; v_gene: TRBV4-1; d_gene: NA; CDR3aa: CASSQESEYEQYF; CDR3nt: TGCGCCAGCAGCCAAGAATCCGAGTACGAGCAGTACTTC
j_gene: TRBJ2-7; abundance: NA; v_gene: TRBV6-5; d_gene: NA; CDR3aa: CASGESGHHSYEQYF; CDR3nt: TGTGCCAGCGGGGAATCGGGACACCACTCCTACGAGCAGTACTTC
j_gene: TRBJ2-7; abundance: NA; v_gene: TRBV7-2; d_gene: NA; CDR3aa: CASSLVQDSYEQYF; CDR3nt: TGTGCCAGCAGCTTAGTACAGGACTCCTACGAGCAGTACTTC
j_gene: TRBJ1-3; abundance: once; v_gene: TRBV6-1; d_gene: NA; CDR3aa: CASSEWWSLSGNTIYF; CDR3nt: TGTGCCAGCAGTGAATGGTGGAGTCTCTCTGGAAACACCATATATTTT
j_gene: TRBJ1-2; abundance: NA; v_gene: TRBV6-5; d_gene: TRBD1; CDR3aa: CASSTGQALGGYTF; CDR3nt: TGTGCCAGCAGTACGGGACAGGCGTTGGGAGGCTACACCTTC
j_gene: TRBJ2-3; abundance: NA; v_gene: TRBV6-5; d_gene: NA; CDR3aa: CASSRTGTSADTQYF; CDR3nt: TGTGCCAGCAGTAGAACCGGGACATCGGCAGATACGCAGTATTTT
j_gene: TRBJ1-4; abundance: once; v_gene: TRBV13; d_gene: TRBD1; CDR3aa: CASSSTRTGSNEKLFF; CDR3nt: TGTGCCAGCAGCTCGACCCGGACAGGGTCTAATGAAAAACTGTTTTTT
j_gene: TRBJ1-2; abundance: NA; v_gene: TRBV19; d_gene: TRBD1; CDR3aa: CASSRSGTGGNYGYTF; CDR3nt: TGTGCCAGTTCCCGGTCAGGGACAGGCGGTAACTATGGCTACACCTTC
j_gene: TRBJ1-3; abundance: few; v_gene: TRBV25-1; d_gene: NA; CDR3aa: CASGQASGNTIYF; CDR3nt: TGTGCCAGCGGGCAGGCTTCTGGAAACACCATATATTTT
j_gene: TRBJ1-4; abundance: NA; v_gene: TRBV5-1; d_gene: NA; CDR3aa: CASSLSRDNEKLFF; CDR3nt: TGCGCCAGCAGCTTGTCCAGGGATAATGAAAAACTGTTTTTT
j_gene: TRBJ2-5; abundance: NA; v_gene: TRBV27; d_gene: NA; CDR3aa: CASSLSLAKAQYF; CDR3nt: TGTGCCAGCAGTTTATCCCTAGCTAAGGCCCAGTACTTC
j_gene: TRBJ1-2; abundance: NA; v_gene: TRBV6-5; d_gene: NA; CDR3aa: CASSYSPGGGGYTF; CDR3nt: TGTGCCAGCAGTTACTCCCCGGGGGGTGGGGGCTACACCTTC
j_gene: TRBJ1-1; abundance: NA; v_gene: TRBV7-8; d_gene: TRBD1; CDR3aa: CASSRGQGARDTEAFF; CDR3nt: TGTGCCAGCAGCCGCGGACAGGGGGCTAGGGACACTGAAGCTTTCTTT
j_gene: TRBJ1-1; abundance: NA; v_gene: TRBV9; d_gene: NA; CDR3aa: CASSVAGTIGTEAFF; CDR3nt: TGTGCCAGCAGCGTAGCAGGGACAATCGGCACTGAAGCTTTCTTT
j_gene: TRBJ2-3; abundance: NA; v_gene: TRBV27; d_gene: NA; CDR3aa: CAARRGGGRTDTQYF; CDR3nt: TGTGCCGCTCGGCGAGGGGGGGGCCGAACAGATACGCAGTATTTT
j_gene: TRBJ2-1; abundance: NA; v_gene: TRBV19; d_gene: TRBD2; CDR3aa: CASSTGLAGGGDEQFF; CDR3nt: TGTGCCAGTAGTACCGGACTAGCGGGAGGGGGGGATGAGCAGTTCTTC
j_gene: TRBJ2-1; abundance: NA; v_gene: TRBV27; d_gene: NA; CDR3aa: CATAGGPQNPNEQFF; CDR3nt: TGTGCCACTGCAGGCGGGCCCCAAAACCCCAATGAGCAGTTCTTC
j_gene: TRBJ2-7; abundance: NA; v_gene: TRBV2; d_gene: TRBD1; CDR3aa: CASSSGTGSHSRDEQYF; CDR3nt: TGTGCCAGCAGCTCCGGGACAGGGTCCCACTCTAGGGACGAGCAGTACTTC
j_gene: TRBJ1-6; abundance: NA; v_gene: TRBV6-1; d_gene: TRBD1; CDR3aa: CASSEPRTGGYSPLHF; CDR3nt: TGTGCCAGCAGTGAACCCAGGACAGGGGGCTATTCACCCCTCCACTTT
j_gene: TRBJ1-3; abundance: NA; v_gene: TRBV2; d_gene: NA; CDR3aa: CASSEVRQINRNTIYF; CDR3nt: TGTGCCAGCAGTGAAGTGCGACAGATAAATCGAAACACCATATATTTT
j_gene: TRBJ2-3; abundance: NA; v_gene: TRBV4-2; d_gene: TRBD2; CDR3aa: CASSQAASGGAGTDTQYF; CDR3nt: TGTGCCAGCAGCCAAGCGGCTAGCGGGGGGGCGGGCACAGATACGCAGTATTTT
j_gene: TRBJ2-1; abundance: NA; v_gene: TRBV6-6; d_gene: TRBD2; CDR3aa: CASSYDGGVYNEQFF; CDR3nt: TGTGCCAGCAGTTACGACGGGGGGGTCTACAATGAGCAGTTCTTC
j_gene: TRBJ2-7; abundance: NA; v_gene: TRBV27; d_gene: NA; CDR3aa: CASRSDLTYEQYF; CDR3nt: TGTGCCAGCAGGAGTGATCTTACCTACGAGCAGTACTTC
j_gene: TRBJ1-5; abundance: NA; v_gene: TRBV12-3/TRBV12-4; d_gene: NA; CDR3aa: CASREQSNQPQHF; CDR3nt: TGTGCCAGCAGAGAACAGAGCAATCAGCCCCAGCATTTT
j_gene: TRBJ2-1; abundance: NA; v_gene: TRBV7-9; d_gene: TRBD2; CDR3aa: CASSPLAGGLSYNEQFF; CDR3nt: TGTGCCAGCAGCCCACTAGCGGGGGGGCTCTCCTACAATGAGCAGTTCTTC
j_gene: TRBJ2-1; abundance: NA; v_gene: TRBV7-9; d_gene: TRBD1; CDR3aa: CASRFDRVEQFF; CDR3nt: TGTGCCAGCAGATTCGACAGGGTTGAGCAGTTCTTC
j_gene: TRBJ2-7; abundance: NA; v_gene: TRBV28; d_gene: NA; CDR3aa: CASSFPDRRSYEQYF; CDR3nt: TGTGCCAGCAGTTTCCCCGACAGGAGATCCTACGAGCAGTACTTC
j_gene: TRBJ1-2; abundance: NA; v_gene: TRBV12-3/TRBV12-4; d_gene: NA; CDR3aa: CASSPGVYGYTF; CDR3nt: TGTGCCAGCAGCCCGGGGGTATATGGCTACACCTTC
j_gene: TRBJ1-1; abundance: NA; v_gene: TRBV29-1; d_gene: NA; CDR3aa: CSVRTLEAFF; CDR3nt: TGCAGCGTTAGGACACTAGAAGCTTTCTTT
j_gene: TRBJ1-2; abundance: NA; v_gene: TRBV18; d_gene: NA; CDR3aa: CASSARGPPSYGYTF; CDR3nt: TGTGCCAGCTCCGCAAGGGGTCCGCCTTCCTATGGCTACACCTTC
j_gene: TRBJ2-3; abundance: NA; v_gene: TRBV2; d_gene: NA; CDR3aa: CASRALVRDTQYF; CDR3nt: TGTGCCAGCAGAGCTCTGGTGAGGGATACGCAGTATTTT
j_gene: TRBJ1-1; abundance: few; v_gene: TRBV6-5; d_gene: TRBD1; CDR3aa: CASSRGLTEAFF; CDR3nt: TGTGCCAGCAGTAGGGGGCTCACTGAAGCTTTCTTT
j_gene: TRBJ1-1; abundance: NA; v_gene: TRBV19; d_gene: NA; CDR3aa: CASSMVAPNGAFF; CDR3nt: TGTGCCAGTAGTATGGTAGCTCCGAACGGGGCTTTCTTT
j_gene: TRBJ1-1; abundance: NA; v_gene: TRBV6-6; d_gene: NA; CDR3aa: CASSLIFRQAPNTEAFF; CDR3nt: TGTGCCAGCAGTCTCATCTTTAGACAGGCACCGAACACTGAAGCTTTCTTT
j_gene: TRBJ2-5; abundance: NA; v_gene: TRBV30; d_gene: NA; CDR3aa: CAWRDRGRETQYF; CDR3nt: TGTGCCTGGAGGGACAGAGGACGGGAGACCCAGTACTTC
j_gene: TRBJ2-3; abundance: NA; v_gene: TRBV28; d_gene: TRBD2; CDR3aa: CASSFASGGIGTQYF; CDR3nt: TGTGCCAGCAGTTTTGCTAGCGGGGGGATCGGTACGCAGTATTTT
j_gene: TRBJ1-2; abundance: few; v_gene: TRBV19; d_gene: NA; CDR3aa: CASSPWDGGFAGYTF; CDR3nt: TGTGCCAGTTCCCCGTGGGACGGAGGGTTCGCGGGCTACACCTTC
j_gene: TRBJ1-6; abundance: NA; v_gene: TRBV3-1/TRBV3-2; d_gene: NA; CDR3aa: CASSRLSSYNSPLHF; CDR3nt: TGTGCCAGCAGCCGTCTCAGCTCCTATAATTCACCCCTCCACTTT
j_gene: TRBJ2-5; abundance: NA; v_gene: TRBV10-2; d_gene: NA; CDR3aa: CASSPTEYQETQYF; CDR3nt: TGCGCCAGCAGCCCGACAGAGTACCAAGAGACCCAGTACTTC
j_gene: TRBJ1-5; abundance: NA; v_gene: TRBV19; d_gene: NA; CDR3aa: CASSIQGKSGGNQPQHF; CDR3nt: TGTGCCAGTAGTATCCAGGGAAAGAGTGGCGGCAATCAGCCCCAGCATTTT
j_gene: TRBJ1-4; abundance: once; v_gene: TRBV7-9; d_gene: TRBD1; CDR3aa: CASSPPGQGEKLFF; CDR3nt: TGTGCCAGCAGCCCGCCGGGACAGGGCGAAAAACTGTTTTTT